The T cell receptor (beta chain) described here comes from a study of blood T cell repertoires in COVID-19. On the study more broadly: Sites across the United States, Italy and Spain contributed samples from acute and convalescent COVID-19. Sources were T cells, B-cell-depleted T cells, or PBMCs; the material itself was cDNA or gDNA.

Assay: immunoSEQ multiplex PCR; the TCRdb copy retains only in-frame clones and omits some. Seen here are roughly 300,000 clones, about four fifths observed once, and the top ten hold approximately 1.2%. This clone turned up a few times. The CDR3 has 14 amino acids. Germline trimming cut 6 bases from V and 6 bases from J; bases unmatched to any gene: 7. Germline V lookup: CDR1 SGHAT, CDR2 FQNNGV. This chain connects TRBV11-2 to TRBJ1-1, with 10 positions matching TRBD1. This sequence was found in a woman between 45 and 65 years old with acute or convalescent COVID-19. Sequenced material: peripheral blood. The chain's CDR3 is CASSWTGGLAEAFF. CDR3 coding DNA: TGTGCCAGCAGTTGGACAGGGGGTTTGGCTGAAGCTTTCTTT.